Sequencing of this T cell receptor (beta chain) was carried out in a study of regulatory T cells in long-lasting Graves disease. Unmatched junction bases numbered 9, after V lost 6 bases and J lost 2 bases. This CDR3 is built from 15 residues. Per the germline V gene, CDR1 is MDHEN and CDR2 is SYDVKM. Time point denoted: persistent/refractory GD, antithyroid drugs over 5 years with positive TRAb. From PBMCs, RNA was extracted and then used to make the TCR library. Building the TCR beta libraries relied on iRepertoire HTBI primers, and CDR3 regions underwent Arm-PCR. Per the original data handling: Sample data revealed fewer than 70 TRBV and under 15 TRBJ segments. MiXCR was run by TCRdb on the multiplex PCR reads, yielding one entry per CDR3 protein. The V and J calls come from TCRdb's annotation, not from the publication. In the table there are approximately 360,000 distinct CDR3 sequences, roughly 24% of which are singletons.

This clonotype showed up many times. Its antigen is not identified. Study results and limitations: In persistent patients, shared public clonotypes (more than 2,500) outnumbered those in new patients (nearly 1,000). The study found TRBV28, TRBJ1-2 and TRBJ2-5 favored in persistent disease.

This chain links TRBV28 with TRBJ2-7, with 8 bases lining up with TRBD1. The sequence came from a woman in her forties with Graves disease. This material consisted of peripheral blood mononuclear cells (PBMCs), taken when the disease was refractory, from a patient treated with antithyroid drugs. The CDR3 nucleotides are TGTGCCAGCAGATCACGACAGGGGTTGACCTACGAGCAGTACTTC. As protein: CASRSRQGLTYEQYF. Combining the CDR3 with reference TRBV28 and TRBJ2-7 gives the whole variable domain DVKVTQSSRYLVKRTGEKVFLECVQDMDHENMFWYRQDPGLGLRLIYFSYDVKMKEKGDIPEGYSVSREKKERFSLILESASTNQTSMYLCASRSRQGLTYEQYFGPGTRLTVT.